Below, one T cell receptor (beta chain) is given with its context. Its antigen is not identified. The sample originates from a study of shared clonotypes between healthy human individuals. V shed 3 bases and J 3 bases; nucleotides not matched to a gene: 12. Germline CDR1 reads MDHEN; CDR2 reads SYDVKM. The CDR3 has 18 residues. Points from the study as a whole: It was anticipated that sequencing depth would influence how many clonotypes donors shared.

CD45RO-negative CD8 cells positively selected for CCR7 made up the naive population, which excluded terminally differentiated effector memory CD45RA+ cells. TCRdb's copy holds only in-frame clones and misses some; the assay was immunoSEQ multiplex PCR. This table has fewer than 850,000 clones, about 96% appearing once. The sequence was collected from a man between 25 and 39 years old in good health. The sequenced sample consisted of naive CD8+ T cells sorted from blood. This chain links TRBV28 with TRBJ1-2; TRBD1 agrees at 11 bases. CDR3 coding DNA: TGTGCCAGCAGTTTTCCCAACCCGCAGGACAGGGGGCACTATGGCTACACCTTC. This gives the protein CASSFPNPQDRGHYGYTF.